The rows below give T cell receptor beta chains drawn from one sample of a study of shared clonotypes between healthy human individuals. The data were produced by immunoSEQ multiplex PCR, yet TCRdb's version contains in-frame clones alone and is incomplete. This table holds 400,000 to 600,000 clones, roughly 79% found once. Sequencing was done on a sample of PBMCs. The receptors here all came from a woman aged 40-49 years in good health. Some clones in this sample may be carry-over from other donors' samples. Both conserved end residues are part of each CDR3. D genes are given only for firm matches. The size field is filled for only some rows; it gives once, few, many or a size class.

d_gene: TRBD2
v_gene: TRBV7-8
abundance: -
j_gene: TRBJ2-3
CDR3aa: CASSPEAGGRSDTQYF
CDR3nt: TGTGCCAGCAGCCCGGAAGCGGGAGGAAGGTCAGATACGCAGTATTTT

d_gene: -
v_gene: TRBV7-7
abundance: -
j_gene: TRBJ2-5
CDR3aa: CASSLDGSETQYF
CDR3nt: TGTGCTAGCAGCTTGGACGGCTCCGAGACCCAGTACTTC

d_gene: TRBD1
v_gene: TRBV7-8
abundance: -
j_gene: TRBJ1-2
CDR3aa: CASSLRTGLDGYTF
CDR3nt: TGTGCCAGCAGCTTACGGACAGGGCTGGATGGCTACACCTTC

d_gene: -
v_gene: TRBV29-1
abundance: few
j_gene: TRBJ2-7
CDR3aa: CSVRPSSYEQYF
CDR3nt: TGCAGCGTTAGGCCTAGCAGCTACGAGCAGTACTTC

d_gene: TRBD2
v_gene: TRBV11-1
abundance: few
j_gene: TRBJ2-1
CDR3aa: CASVHSGSSYNEQFF
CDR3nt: TGTGCCAGCGTCCATAGCGGGAGCTCCTACAATGAGCAGTTCTTC

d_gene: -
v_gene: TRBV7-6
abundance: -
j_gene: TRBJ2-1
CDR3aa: CASSSPIDGNEQFF
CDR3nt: TGTGCCAGCAGCTCCCCGATAGACGGGAATGAGCAGTTCTTC

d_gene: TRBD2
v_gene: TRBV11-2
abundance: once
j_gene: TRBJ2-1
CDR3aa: CASSSLAGVNEQFF
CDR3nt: TGTGCCAGCAGCTCGCTAGCGGGAGTCAATGAGCAGTTCTTC

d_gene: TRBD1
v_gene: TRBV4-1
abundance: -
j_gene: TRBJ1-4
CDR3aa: CASNPQGLTEKLFF
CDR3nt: TGCGCCAGCAATCCACAGGGGCTGACTGAAAAACTGTTTTTT

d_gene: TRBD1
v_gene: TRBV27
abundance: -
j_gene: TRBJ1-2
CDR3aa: CASSWGTGGGYGYTF
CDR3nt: TGTGCCAGCAGTTGGGGGACAGGGGGCGGCTATGGCTACACCTTC

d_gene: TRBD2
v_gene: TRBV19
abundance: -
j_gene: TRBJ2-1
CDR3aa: CASSILGGRDYEQFF
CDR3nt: TGTGCCAGTAGTATTCTGGGCGGGAGGGATTATGAGCAGTTCTTC

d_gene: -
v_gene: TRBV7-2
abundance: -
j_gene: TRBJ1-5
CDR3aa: CASSSDRSNQPQHF
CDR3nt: TGTGCCAGCAGCTCCGACAGGAGCAATCAGCCCCAGCATTTT

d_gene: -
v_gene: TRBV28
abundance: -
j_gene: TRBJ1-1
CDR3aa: CASSSLGLRRLNTEAFF
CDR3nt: TGTGCCAGCAGTTCCCTCGGACTGCGTAGGTTGAACACTGAAGCTTTCTTT

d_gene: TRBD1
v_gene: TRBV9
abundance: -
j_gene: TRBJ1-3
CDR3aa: CASSLGQGIGNTIYF
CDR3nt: TGTGCCAGCAGCCTGGGACAGGGGATTGGAAACACCATATATTTT

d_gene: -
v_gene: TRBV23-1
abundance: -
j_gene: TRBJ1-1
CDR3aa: CASSPEGQGDTEAFF
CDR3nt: TGCGCCAGCAGCCCGGAGGGGCAGGGTGACACTGAAGCTTTCTTT

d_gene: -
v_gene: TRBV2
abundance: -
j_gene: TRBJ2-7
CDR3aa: CASRREQEINEQYF
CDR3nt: TGTGCCAGCAGAAGGGAACAGGAGATCAACGAGCAGTACTTC

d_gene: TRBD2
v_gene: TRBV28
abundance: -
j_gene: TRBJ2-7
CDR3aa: CASRGLAGDLYEQYF
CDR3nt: TGTGCCAGCAGGGGACTAGCGGGAGATTTATACGAGCAGTACTTC

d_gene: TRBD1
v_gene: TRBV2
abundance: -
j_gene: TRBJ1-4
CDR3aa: CASSGDRYNEKLFF
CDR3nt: TGTGCCAGCAGCGGGGACAGATATAATGAAAAACTGTTTTTT

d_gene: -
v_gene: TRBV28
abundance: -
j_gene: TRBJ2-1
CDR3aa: CASSLVGKEQFF
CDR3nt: TGTGCCAGCAGTTTAGTGGGGAAAGAGCAGTTCTTC

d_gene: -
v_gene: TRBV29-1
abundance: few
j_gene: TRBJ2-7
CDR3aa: CSVIVRSYEQYF
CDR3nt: TGCAGCGTTATAGTTAGGTCCTACGAGCAGTACTTC

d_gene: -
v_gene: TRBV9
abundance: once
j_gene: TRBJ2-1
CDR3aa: CASTGRGSSYNEQFF
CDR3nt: TGTGCCAGCACGGGGCGGGGTAGCTCCTACAATGAGCAGTTCTTC

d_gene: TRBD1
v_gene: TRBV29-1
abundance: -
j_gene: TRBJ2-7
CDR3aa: CSVEYGDRASYEQYF
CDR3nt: TGCAGCGTTGAATACGGAGACAGGGCAAGCTACGAGCAGTACTTC

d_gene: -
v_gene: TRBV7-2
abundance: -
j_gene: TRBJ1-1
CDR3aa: CASSLLTVNTEAFF
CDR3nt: TGTGCCAGCAGCTTGCTGACAGTTAACACTGAAGCTTTCTTT

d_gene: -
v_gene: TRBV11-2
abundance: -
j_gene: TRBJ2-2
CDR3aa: CASRVQDIQAGELFF
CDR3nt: TGTGCCAGCAGAGTCCAGGATATCCAGGCCGGGGAGCTGTTTTTT

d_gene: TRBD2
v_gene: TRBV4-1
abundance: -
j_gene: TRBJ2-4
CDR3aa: CASSKHLAGEAKNIQYF
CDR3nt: TGCGCCAGCAGCAAACATCTAGCGGGAGAGGCCAAAAACATTCAGTACTTC

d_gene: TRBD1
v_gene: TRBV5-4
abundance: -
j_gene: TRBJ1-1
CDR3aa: CASIHLSGRGHTEAFF
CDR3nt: TGTGCCAGCATCCATTTATCGGGCAGGGGGCACACTGAAGCTTTCTTT

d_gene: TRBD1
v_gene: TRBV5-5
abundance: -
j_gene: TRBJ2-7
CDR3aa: CASSLGGDRGNYEQYF
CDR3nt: TGTGCCAGCAGCTTAGGGGGAGACAGGGGAAACTACGAGCAGTACTTC

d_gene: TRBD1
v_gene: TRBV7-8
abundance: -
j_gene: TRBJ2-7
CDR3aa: CASSLMTGATYEQYF
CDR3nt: TGTGCCAGCAGTCTTATGACAGGGGCGACGTACGAGCAGTACTTC

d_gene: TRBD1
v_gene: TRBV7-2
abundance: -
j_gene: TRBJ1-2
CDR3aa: CASSGTAANYGYTF
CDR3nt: TGTGCCAGCAGCGGGACAGCAGCTAACTATGGCTACACCTTC

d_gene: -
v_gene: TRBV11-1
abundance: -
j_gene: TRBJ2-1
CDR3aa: CASSSPARRYNEQFF
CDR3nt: TGTGCCAGCAGCTCCCCAGCGCGGAGATACAATGAGCAGTTCTTC

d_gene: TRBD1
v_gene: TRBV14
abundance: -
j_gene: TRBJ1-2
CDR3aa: CASSQLGQTYGYTF
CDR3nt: TGTGCCAGCAGCCAGTTGGGACAGACGTATGGCTACACCTTC

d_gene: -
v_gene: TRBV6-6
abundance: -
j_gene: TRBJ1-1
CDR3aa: CASRYSENTEAFF
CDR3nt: TGTGCCAGCAGGTACAGCGAGAACACTGAAGCTTTCTTT

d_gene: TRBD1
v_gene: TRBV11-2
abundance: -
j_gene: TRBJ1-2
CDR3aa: CASSPQGATGGYTF
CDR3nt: TGTGCCAGCAGCCCACAGGGGGCGACTGGAGGCTACACCTTC

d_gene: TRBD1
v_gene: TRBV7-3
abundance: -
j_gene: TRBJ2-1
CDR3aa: CASSSSQGEHNEQFF
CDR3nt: TGTGCCAGCAGCTCCTCCCAGGGGGAACACAATGAGCAGTTCTTC

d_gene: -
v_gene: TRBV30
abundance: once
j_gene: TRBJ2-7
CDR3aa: CAWSVGTDEAYEQYF
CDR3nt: TGTGCCTGGAGTGTAGGGACCGACGAGGCCTACGAGCAGTACTTC

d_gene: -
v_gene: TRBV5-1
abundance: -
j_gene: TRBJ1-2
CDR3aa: CASSLNQGYNYGYTF
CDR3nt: TGCGCCAGCAGCTTGAATCAGGGCTATAACTATGGCTACACCTTC

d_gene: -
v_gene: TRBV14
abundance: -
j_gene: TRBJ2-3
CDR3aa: CASSRLWRNPTDTQYF
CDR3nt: TGTGCCAGCAGCCGACTGTGGAGGAATCCCACAGATACGCAGTATTTT

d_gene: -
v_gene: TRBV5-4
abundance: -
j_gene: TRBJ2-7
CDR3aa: CASTPGTGLKQYF
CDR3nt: TGTGCCAGCACCCCAGGGACCGGTTTGAAGCAGTACTTC

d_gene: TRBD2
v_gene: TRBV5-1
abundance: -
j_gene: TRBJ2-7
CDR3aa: CASSLGLADSYEQYF
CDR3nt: TGCGCCAGCAGCTTGGGACTAGCGGACTCCTACGAGCAGTACTTC

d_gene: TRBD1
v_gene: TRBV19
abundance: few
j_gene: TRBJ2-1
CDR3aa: CASTGQGSYNEQFF
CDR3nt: TGTGCCAGTACCGGACAGGGGTCCTACAATGAGCAGTTCTTC

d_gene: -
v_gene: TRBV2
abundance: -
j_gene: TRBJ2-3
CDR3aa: CASMEVGGPTDTQYF
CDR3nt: TGTGCCAGCATGGAAGTCGGGGGCCCCACAGATACGCAGTATTTT

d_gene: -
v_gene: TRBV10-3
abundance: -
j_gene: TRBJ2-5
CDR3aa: CAISARVGETQYF
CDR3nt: TGTGCCATCAGCGCCAGGGTTGGGGAGACCCAGTACTTC

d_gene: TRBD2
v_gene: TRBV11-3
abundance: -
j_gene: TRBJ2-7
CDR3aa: CASSPTSASYEQYF
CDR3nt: TGTGCCAGCAGCCCAACTAGCGCATCCTACGAGCAGTACTTC

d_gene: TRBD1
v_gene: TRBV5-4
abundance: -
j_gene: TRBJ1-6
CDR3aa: CASSPRDRGNSPLHF
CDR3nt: TGTGCCAGCAGCCCCCGGGACAGGGGGAATTCACCCCTCCACTTT

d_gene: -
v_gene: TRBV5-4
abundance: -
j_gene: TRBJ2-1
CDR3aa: CASTSQGSEQFF
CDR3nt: TGTGCCAGCACCTCGCAGGGTAGTGAGCAGTTCTTC

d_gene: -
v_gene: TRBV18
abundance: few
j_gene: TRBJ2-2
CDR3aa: CASSPMTGELFF
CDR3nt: TGTGCCAGCTCACCTATGACCGGGGAGCTGTTTTTT

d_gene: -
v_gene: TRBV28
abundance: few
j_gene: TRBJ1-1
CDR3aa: CASIVGNTEAFF
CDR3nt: TGTGCCAGCATCGTGGGGAACACTGAAGCTTTCTTT

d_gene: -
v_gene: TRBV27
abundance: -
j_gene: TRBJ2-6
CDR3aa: CASHFSGANVLTF
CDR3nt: TGTGCCAGTCACTTCTCTGGGGCCAACGTCCTGACTTTC